This TCR beta chain was found in a study of T cell responses to AZD1222 COVID-19 vaccine. This table comes from immunoSEQ multiplex PCR, and its TCRdb copy is limited to in-frame clones, with some not included. The sample has approximately 150,000 clones; roughly 90% are singletons. Germline V gene sequence: CDR1 MNHEY, CDR2 SVGAGI. Trimming removed 4 bases at V and 2 bases at J, with 10 bases between. CDR3 length: 14 amino acids. The rearrangement links TRBV6-5 to TRBJ2-3; D not certain. The source is an adult who received the AZD1222 COVID-19 vaccine. The starting material was peripheral blood, obtained 28 days after the second AZD1222 dose. The CDR3 here is CASSFLENTDTQYF. The CDR3, as DNA: TGTGCCAGCAGTTTCCTAGAAAACACAGATACGCAGTATTTT.